This paragraph covers one TCR beta chain sequence. Antigen specificity is unknown. V was shortened by 2 bases and J by 2 bases, with 13 bases between the two germline ends. This CDR3 has 15 residues. The germline gives CDR1 MNHNY, CDR2 SVGAGI (reference sequence). Through a sample-barcoded 5' primer and a J-beta primer mix, a second PCR was run for roughly 7 to 12 cycles. Each CDR3 protein is one row after TCRdb ran MiXCR on the 5' RACE reads. The table lists about 640,000 distinct CDR3 sequences, under 65% of them singletons. The data are from a study of blood T cells in healthy people across ages. Findings and limits, study-wide: Donors of long life had a larger count of naive CD4+ cells and greater diversity than aged donors.

Sequencing was performed on blood. The TCR originated in a man aged 60 to 69 in good health. J is TRBJ2-7 and V is TRBV6-6, with a weak D call TRBD1 (6 bases). CDR3 sequence reads: CASSYQGTSTYEQYF. The CDR3 nucleotides are TGTGCCAGCAGTTACCAGGGGACGAGCACCTACGAGCAGTACTTC.